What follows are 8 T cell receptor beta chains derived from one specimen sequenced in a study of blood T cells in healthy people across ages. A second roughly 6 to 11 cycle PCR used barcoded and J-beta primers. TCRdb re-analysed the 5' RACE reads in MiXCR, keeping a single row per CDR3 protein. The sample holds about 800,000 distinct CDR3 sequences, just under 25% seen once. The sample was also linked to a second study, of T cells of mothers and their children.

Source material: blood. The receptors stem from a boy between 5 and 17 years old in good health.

For the CDR3, the DNA is TGCAGTGCTCAGGGGGCTAGCTCCTACGAGCAGTACTTC. As protein: CSAQGASSYEQYF. V gene TRBV20-1 combines with J gene TRBJ2-7; TRBD1 agrees at 8 bases. The V gene's germline CDR1 is DFQATT and CDR2 SNEGSKA (reference sequence). V gave up 5 bases and J gave up 0 bases; unmatched junction bases: 3. This CDR3 comprises 13 residues.

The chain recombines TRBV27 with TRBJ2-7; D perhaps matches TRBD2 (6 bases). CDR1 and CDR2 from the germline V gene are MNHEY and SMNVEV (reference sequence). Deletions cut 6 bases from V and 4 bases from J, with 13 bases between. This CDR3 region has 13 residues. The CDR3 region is CASSRRVRYEQYF. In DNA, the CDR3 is TGTGCCAGCAGCCGGAGGGTACGATACGAGCAGTACTTC.

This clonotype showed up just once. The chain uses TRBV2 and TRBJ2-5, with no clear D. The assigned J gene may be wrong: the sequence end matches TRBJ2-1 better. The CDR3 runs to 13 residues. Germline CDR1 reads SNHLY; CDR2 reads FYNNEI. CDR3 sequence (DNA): TGTGCCAGCAGTGAGGTTCCGACAACTGAGCAGTTCTTC. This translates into CASSEVPTTEQFF.

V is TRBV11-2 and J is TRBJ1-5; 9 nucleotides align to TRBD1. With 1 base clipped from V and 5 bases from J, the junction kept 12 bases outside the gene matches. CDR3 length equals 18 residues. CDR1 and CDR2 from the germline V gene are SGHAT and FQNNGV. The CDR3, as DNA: TGTGCCAGCAGCTTAGGGATCTCGGGACAGGGCGGTTATCAGCCCCAGCATTTT. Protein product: CASSLGISGQGGYQPQHF.

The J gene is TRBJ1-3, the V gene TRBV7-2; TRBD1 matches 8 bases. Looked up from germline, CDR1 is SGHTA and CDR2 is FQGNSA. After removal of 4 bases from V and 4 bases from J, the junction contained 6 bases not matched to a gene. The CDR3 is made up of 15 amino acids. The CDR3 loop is CASSSAGQGGNTIYF. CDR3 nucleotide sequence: TGTGCCAGCAGCTCCGCCGGACAGGGAGGAAACACCATATATTTT. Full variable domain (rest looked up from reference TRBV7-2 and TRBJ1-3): GAGVSQSPSNKVTEKGKDVELRCDPISGHTALYWYRQSLGQGLEFLIYFQGNSAPDKSGLPSDRFSAERTGGSVSTLTIQRTQQEDSAVYLCASSSAGQGGNTIYFGEGSWLTVV.

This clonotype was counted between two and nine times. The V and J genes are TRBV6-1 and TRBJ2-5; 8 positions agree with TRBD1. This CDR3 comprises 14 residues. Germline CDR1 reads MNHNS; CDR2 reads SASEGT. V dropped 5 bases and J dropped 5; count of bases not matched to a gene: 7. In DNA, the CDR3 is TGTGCCAGCAGTCCGGGACAGGATTGGGAGACCCAGTACTTC. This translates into CASSPGQDWETQYF.

CDR3 sequence reads: CASSLEDGAGGELFF. The CDR3 DNA reads as TGTGCCAGCAGCTTAGAGGACGGAGCGGGCGGGGAGCTGTTTTTT. The chain links TRBV11-3 to TRBJ2-2; D may be TRBD2 (6 bases). The CDR3 is 15 amino acids. Trimming removed 0 bases at V and 7 bases at J, with 12 bases between. Germline lookup yields CDR1 SGHNT and CDR2 YENEEA.

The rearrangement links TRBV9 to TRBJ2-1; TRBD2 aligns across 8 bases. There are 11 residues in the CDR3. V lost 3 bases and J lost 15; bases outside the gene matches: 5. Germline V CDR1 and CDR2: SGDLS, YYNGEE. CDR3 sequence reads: CASSAGGVSFF. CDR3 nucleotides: TGTGCCAGCAGCGCCGGGGGGGTCTCGTTCTTC. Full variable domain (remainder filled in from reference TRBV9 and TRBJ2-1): DSGVTQTPKHLITATGQRVTLRCSPRSGDLSVYWYQQSLDQGLQFLIQYYNGEERAKGNILERFSAQQFPDLHSELNLSSLELGDSALYFCASSAGGVSFFGPGTRLTVL.